This T cell receptor (beta chain) stems from a study of T-cell reconstitution after alpha-beta-depleted transplantation in children (dated by TCRdb to 2016 to 2017). Turning to the overall study: Using TCR repertoire profiling, the study followed T-cell immune reconstitution in a quantitative way in children after TCRalphabeta/CD19-depleted allogeneic hematopoietic cell transplantation.

A few counts support this clonotype. Its binding antigen is unknown. No much larger clonotype is one base removed from it; base qualities were not supplied. Read against the paper, the sample's treatment or condition label means: allogeneic hematopoietic cell transplantation with graft depleted of TCRalphabeta T cells and CD19 B cells. The transplant recipients were children given TCRalphabeta/CD19-depleted allogeneic hematopoietic cell grafts. Deletion took 1 base off V and 4 bases off J, with a span of 12 bases between the germline ends. According to the germline V gene (reference sequence), CDR1 reads SEHNR and CDR2 reads FQNEAQ. Taken from cysteine to phenylalanine, the CDR3 has 15 residues. Only the CDR3 part of the read is kept: 45 bases, read in frame from the first base. Beyond this particular receptor, the publication reports: Apparently early alphabetaT-cell count recovery about two months after transplant reportedly relied on only several hundred rapidly expanded clones derived from non-depleted graft cells. In some patients, the high TCRbeta diversity seen at day 60 was put down to recipient T cells and intrathymic progenitors that had survived conditioning. The frequencies of hyperexpanded clones fell over the following months, and after one year, T-cell counts and TCRbeta diversity were mostly attributed to newly produced T cells.

Libraries were made using PCR. The sequencer was an Illumina HiSeq 2500. To normalize quantification of the TCRbeta repertoire, the TCR libraries were built with molecular barcoding that relied on unique molecular identifiers. TCRdb took the public reads, trimmed them with fastp at Q25, ran MiXCR for clone calling and kept in-frame beta chains. CDR3 protein duplicates are merged, each entry listing the most common genes and DNA. This sample holds about 580,000 distinct CDR3 sequences; more than 20% were observed only once. Roughly an eighth of the sample rests with the top ten. The material sequenced was PBMCs, mostly from graft donor cells, taken 360 days after TCRalphabeta/CD19-depleted stem cell transplant. The V and J segments used are TRBV7-9 and TRBJ2-3; the D gene may be TRBD1 or TRBD2, since each aligns over 5 bases. This clonotype was obtained from a boy younger than two who had a stem cell transplant for acute myeloid leukemia, so the T cells may come from the graft donor. The DNA reads as follows: TGTGCCAGCAGCTTAGTCCCAATGGGACCAGATACGCAGTATTTT. This gives the protein CASSLVPMGPDTQYF.